This T cell receptor beta chain was sequenced for a study of PD-L1 blockade in urothelial cancer. Study-level background: Atezolizumab, begun by patients in about 2014, was given at 1,200 mg intravenously every 3 weeks. General study findings and limits: Durable-benefit patients showed greater tumor-associated blood clone expansion at 3 weeks.

Comment on this clone: Its antigen remains unidentified.

V was clipped by 4 bases and J by 7 bases; unmatched bases: 6. Germline V CDR1 and CDR2: SGHRS, YFSETQ. The CDR3 has 13 residues. The cohort comprised individuals with locally advanced or metastatic urothelial carcinoma. Per-patient samples, pretreatment and on-treatment, numbered 1 to 8. Assay: immunoSEQ multiplex PCR; the TCRdb copy retains only in-frame clones and omits some. This table holds about 100,000 clones, about 90% found once. This chain uses TRBV5-1 with TRBJ1-1, with 8 positions matching TRBD1. The sequence derives from an elderly woman with urothelial cancer. Specimen: PBMCs, collected around atezolizumab (anti-PD-L1) treatment. The CDR3, as DNA: TGCGCCAGCAGCCTTGACAGGGGAGGTGAAGCTTTCTTT. It codes for CASSLDRGGEAFF.